The sequence of this TCR beta chain was determined in a study of blood T cells in healthy people across ages. The draw of peripheral blood yielded ten milliliters from each donor. This clonotype appeared a few times. With a J-beta primer mix and a sample-barcoded 5' primer, a second PCR ran about 7 to 12 cycles. Using its own MiXCR run on the 5' RACE reads, TCRdb lists one record per CDR3 protein. The data hold hundreds of thousands of distinct CDR3 sequences, with around 45% observed a single time. Trimming removed 3 bases from V and 8 bases from J; junction bases left unmatched: 15. The germline V gene encodes CDR1 SGHVS and CDR2 FQNEAQ. The CDR3 has 17 residues.

The receptor was derived from a woman aged 55-75 years in good health. The sequenced sample consisted of blood. This sequence joins TRBV7-8 and TRBJ1-4; 7 nucleotides align to TRBD1. The DNA of the CDR3 is TGTGCCAGCAGCTTGTATTACGGAGGGGGCGATGTCGAAAAACTGTTTTTT. Amino acid sequence: CASSLYYGGGDVEKLFF. Filled out from reference TRBV7-8 and TRBJ1-4, the complete variable domain reads GAGVSQSPRYKVAKRGQDVALRCDPISGHVSLFWYQQALGQGPEFLTYFQNEAQLDKSGLPSDRFFAERPEGSVSTLKIQRTQQEDSAVYLCASSLYYGGGDVEKLFFGSGTQLSVL.